This paragraph reports one TCR beta chain. The antigen is not known. This entry comes from a study of graft-versus-host responses after intestinal transplantation. The overall study: Recipients were given multivisceral, liver-intestinal, or isolated intestinal transplants.

The study's findings and limits: Early post-transplant declines in HvG were associated with peak levels of circulating GvH clones. In recipient marrow, GvH clones were found, and some appeared first in ileum or blood.

Germline CDR1 KGHSH, CDR2 LQKENI. V lost 3 bases and J 6 bases, leaving 20 bases between the germline ends. The CDR3 is 17 amino acids. Graft specimens yielded both intraepithelial and lamina propria lymphocytes. The repertoire was sequenced with immunoSEQ multiplex PCR; TCRdb's copy has only in-frame clones and lacks some. This table has over 8,000 clones, roughly two thirds appearing once. The origin of this receptor is a human patient who received an intestinal transplant, so some T cells may come from the graft donor. This specimen consisted of ileum tissue, obtained 450 to 460 days after transplant. The chain carries TRBV18 and TRBJ2-2; the D gene could be TRBD1 or TRBD2 (5 bases each). CDR3 amino acids: CASSPRPGTARAGELFF. CDR3 coding DNA: TGTGCCAGCTCACCTCGACCCGGGACGGCGAGGGCCGGGGAGCTGTTTTTT.